Included here is one TCR beta chain sequence, with context. Its antigen is undetermined. This sample is drawn from a study of cytomegalovirus exposure and HLA in healthy donors. PCR was performed using 60 Vbeta and 13 Jbeta primers. The protocol was immunoSEQ multiplex PCR, while the TCRdb copy is restricted to in-frame clones and leaves out a portion. The sample contains roughly 200,000 clones, around 77% of which appear only once. Study-wide results and caveats: Reports credit the classifier with highly specific, highly sensitive diagnosis of cytomegalovirus status. Analyses of presence and absence presupposed an approximately uniform sequencing depth across donors. A previous analysis found most TCR beta V segments productive roughly 87% or roughly 30% of the time.

Germline V gene sequence: CDR1 SGHVS, CDR2 FQNEAQ. The CDR3 spans 14 residues. V dropped 5 bases and J dropped 5; count of bases not matched to a gene: 3. This sequence joins TRBV7-8 and TRBJ1-5; TRBD1 agrees at 10 bases. The sequencing sample was made of PBMCs. This sequence originates from a man aged 55-75 years in good health and CMV-seronegative. The DNA for the CDR3 is TGTGCCAGCAGCGGGGACAGGGGAGATCAGCCCCAGCATTTT. Protein product: CASSGDRGDQPQHF.